There are a few counts of the clone carrying this T cell receptor (beta chain). The antigen is unknown. There were likely unrecorded immune exposures, though donors were nominally healthy when sampled. The germline V gene has CDR1 LNHNV and CDR2 YYDKDF (reference sequence). J gave up 5 bases and V 3 bases, and 7 bases lay outside the gene matches. This CDR3 comprises 16 residues. PCR involved 60 Vbeta and 13 Jbeta primers. The protocol was immunoSEQ multiplex PCR, while the TCRdb copy is restricted to in-frame clones and leaves out a portion. Of around 92,000 clones in the sample, around four fifths were seen once. These data originate in a study of cytomegalovirus exposure and HLA in healthy donors. General study results and limits: Analysis performed later found 15,000 or so TCR beta sequences associated with HLA alleles at 0.05 false discovery rate. An ancestry cluster, one associated with Asian ancestry, reportedly showed fewer N-insertions than the roughly 670-donor mean in a later analysis. Earlier analysis found most TCR beta V segments productive about 87% or about 30% of the time.

This clonotype originated in a female donor in good health and CMV-seropositive. The V and J genes are TRBV15 and TRBJ1-4; 9 nucleotides align to TRBD1. What was sequenced was PBMCs. The CDR3 protein is CATSRAETGGNEKLFF. Here the CDR3 DNA reads TGTGCCACCAGCAGGGCCGAGACAGGGGGAAATGAAAAACTGTTTTTT. The full variable domain, completed using reference TRBV15 and TRBJ1-4, is DAMVIQNPRYQVTQFGKPVTLSCSQTLNHNVMYWYQQKSSQAPKLLFHYYDKDFNNEADTPDNFQSRRPNTSFCFLDIRSPGLGDTAMYLCATSRAETGGNEKLFFGSGTQLSVL.